This T cell receptor beta chain stems from a study of T cells in Graves' hyperthyroidism and ophthalmopathy. This clonotype occurred many times. The CDR3 regions of TCR beta were amplified from RNA transcripts. When the TCR CDR3 underwent first-round RT-PCR, the HTBI primer set was used. MiXCR, applied by TCRdb to the multiplex PCR reads, yields one record per CDR3 protein. The sample gives 610,000 or so distinct CDR3 sequences, more than 45% of which show up once; around 7.7% is in the top ten. V shed 3 bases and J shed 4 bases, with 7 bases lying between them. The CDR3 length is 13 residues. Germline CDR1 reads SGHAT; CDR2 reads FQNNGV.

Sequences were obtained from peripheral blood or thyroid tissue (not recorded which). The chain links TRBV11-2 to TRBJ1-3; D is unclear. The receptor's source is a woman aged 18-29 years with Graves' hyperthyroidism. This chain's CDR3 is CASSFGPGNTIYF. In DNA form, the CDR3 reads TGTGCCAGCAGCTTTGGCCCGGGAAACACCATATATTTT.